What follows are 30 T cell receptor beta chains derived from one specimen sequenced in a study of post-analysis software for immune sequencing data. Study conclusions and caveats: Several TRBV segments were more frequent in patients than controls; TRBV5-6, TRBV5-1 and TRBV20-1 belonged to this group.

Antigens of these TCRs are unknown. Prepared libraries of TCR beta cDNA carried unique molecular identifiers. TCRdb analysed the PCR reads with MiXCR anew, one entry per CDR3 protein. Here the sample spans hundreds of thousands of distinct CDR3 sequences, 40% to 50% being singletons. Source material: blood. These receptors were taken from a girl under 18 with multiple sclerosis.

This clonotype was detected a few times. The chain couples TRBV6-5 to TRBJ1-2, with D perhaps TRBD1 (5 bases). The V end was cut by 5 bases, the J end by 2 bases, with 15 bases between. The CDR3 spans 15 residues. CDR1 is MNHEY and CDR2 is SVGAGI in the germline V gene. CDR3 coding DNA: TGTGCCAGCAGTCAGGGTGGATCATCCAACTATGGCTACACCTTC. This sequence encodes CASSQGGSSNYGYTF.

The rearrangement uses TRBV4-1 and TRBJ2-1; D is unclear. This CDR3 spans 15 amino acids. The V gene's germline CDR1 is MGHRA and CDR2 YSYEKL. Trimming removed 6 bases from V and 5 bases from J, with 17 bases in between. CDR3 region: CASRQTFGHHNEQFF. In nucleotides, the CDR3 is TGCGCCAGCAGACAGACATTCGGTCACCACAATGAGCAGTTCTTC.

In regard to this clonotype: A read error is possible here, since a much larger clone lies one base away. The chain links TRBV6-2 or TRBV6-3 to TRBJ2-6; D is unresolved. V lost 6 bases to trimming and J lost 1 base, with 7 bases between them. The germline gives CDR1 MNHEY, CDR2 SVGEGT. This CDR3 spans 14 amino acids. CDR3 residues: CASRYQSGANVLTF. As DNA, the CDR3 is TGTGCCAGCAGGTACCAATCTGGGGCCAACGTCCTGACTTTC.

The chain has TRBV10-3 and TRBJ2-3, with D unclear. This CDR3 is built from 14 residues. CDR1 ENHRY and CDR2 SYGVKD come from the germline V gene. V was trimmed by 6 bases and J by 2 bases, leaving 12 bases between them. CDR3 sequence reads: CAISSGLLTDTQYF. The CDR3, as DNA: TGTGCCATCAGCTCCGGGCTCCTCACAGATACGCAGTATTTT.

This chain links TRBV7-6 with TRBJ1-2; D call uncertain. V was clipped by 6 bases and J by 5 bases, with 13 bases between them. This CDR3 spans 13 amino acids. Germline loops: CDR1 SGHVS, CDR2 FNYEAQ. In DNA, the CDR3 is TGTGCCAGCAGTTCCGCAGCGGTGTATGGCTACACCTTC. It yields the protein CASSSAAVYGYTF.

The chain recombines TRBV5-8 with TRBJ2-7; D uncertain. The CDR3 covers 14 residues. Germline loops: CDR1 SGHTS, CDR2 YDEGEE. V was cut by 0 bases and J by 1 base, with 8 bases left in between. CDR3 DNA: TGTGCCAGCAGCTTGGAGAGACAATCCTACGAGCAGTACTTC. This sequence encodes CASSLERQSYEQYF. Based on the CDR3 plus reference TRBV5-8 and TRBJ2-7, the full variable domain is EAGVTQSPTHLIKTRGQQATLRCSPISGHTSVYWYQQALGLGLQFLLWYDEGEERNRGNFPPRFSGRQFPNYSSELNVNALELEDSALYLCASSLERQSYEQYFGPGTRLTVT.

The V call is TRBV4-1, the J call TRBJ1-2; D ambiguous. The ends were cut back, 3 bases at V and 4 bases at J, with 9 bases in the middle. The CDR3 totals 13 residues. The V gene's germline CDR1 is MGHRA and CDR2 YSYEKL. CDR3 DNA sequence: TGCGCCAGCAGCCACCCCTGGGCCTATGGCTACACCTTC. Protein: CASSHPWAYGYTF.

The chain has TRBV7-2 and TRBJ2-2; D gene ambiguous. Trimming stripped 3 bases from V and 1 base from J, with 18 bases between. The CDR3 has 18 residues. Germline CDR1 is SGHTA and CDR2 is FQGNSA. The CDR3 coding sequence is TGTGCCAGCAGCTTTCCGGGCTCCGGATTTATGAACACCGGGGAGCTGTTTTTT. This gives the protein CASSFPGSGFMNTGELFF.

This clonotype was recorded many times. V is TRBV12-3 or TRBV12-4 and J is TRBJ1-2; D possibly corresponds to TRBD1 (6 bases). Between the trimmed V and J ends, which lost 5 bases and 2 bases, there was a span of 9 bases. The CDR3 has 13 residues. The CDR3 loop is CASSPQGNYGYTF. In DNA, the CDR3 is TGTGCCAGCAGTCCACAGGGAAACTATGGCTACACCTTC.

In this sample, this clonotype turned up many times. V usage is TRBV3-1 and J usage is TRBJ2-7; TRBD2 agrees at 9 bases. Germline values: CDR1 LGHDT, CDR2 YNNKEL (reference sequence). This CDR3 has 13 amino acids. V gave up 1 base and J gave up 6 bases; unmatched junction bases: 1. CDR3 sequence: CASSQVRGGEQYF. In nucleotides, the CDR3 is TGTGCCAGCAGCCAAGTGCGGGGGGGCGAGCAGTACTTC.

The gene calls are TRBV7-8 and TRBJ2-1; TRBD1 aligns across 8 bases. The germline CDR1 and CDR2 sequences are SGHVS and FQNEAQ. V gave up 1 base and J gave up 10 bases; unmatched junction bases: 12. The CDR3 is 16 residues long. CDR3 DNA sequence: TGTGCCAGCAGCTTAGGGGGAGATGGACAGGGTATCGAGCAGTTCTTC. Translating gives CASSLGGDGQGIEQFF.

The rearrangement joins TRBV12-3 or TRBV12-4 to TRBJ1-2; D is possibly TRBD1 (6 bases). V was pared by 5 bases and J by 3 bases, with 13 bases between. CDR3 length: 14 amino acids. The CDR3 nucleotides are TGTGCCAGCAGTCCCAAGGGGGACTACTATGGCTACACCTTC. Its protein is CASSPKGDYYGYTF.

The genes are TRBV7-2 and TRBJ2-4; D not certain. V lost 4 bases, J lost 11 bases, and 9 bases lay in between. The CDR3 is 11 residues long. Germline CDR1 is SGHTA and CDR2 is FQGNSA. The CDR3: CASSSGEFQYF. The CDR3 nucleotides read TGTGCCAGCAGCTCCGGAGAGTTTCAGTACTTC.

The chain employs TRBV12-3 or TRBV12-4 and TRBJ2-3; D might be TRBD2 (5 bases). The length of the CDR3 is 12 residues. Trimming pared 6 bases from V and 1 base from J, leaving 5 bases between. The DNA for the CDR3 is TGTGCCAGCAGGAGGGGCACAGATACGCAGTATTTT. Translating it yields CASRRGTDTQYF.

The table lists this clonotype with a few counts. V and J are TRBV10-3 and TRBJ2-7; 8 nucleotides line up with TRBD2. V was pared by 7 bases and J by 5 bases, with 10 bases of the junction left unmatched. The CDR3 is made up of 14 amino acids. Germline V lookup: CDR1 ENHRY, CDR2 SYGVKD. CDR3 sequence (DNA): TGTGCCATCAATGCGGGCGGGAGGTCCCACGAGCAGTACTTC. Residues: CAINAGGRSHEQYF.

In this sample, this clonotype turned up once. In DNA form, the CDR3 reads TGTGCCAGCAGCTTGGCGTCCCATTATCAGCCCCAGCATTTT. The encoded protein is CASSLASHYQPQHF. The chain is built from TRBV5-5 and TRBJ1-5; D not resolved. V lost 0 bases and J 5 bases, leaving 9 bases between the germline ends. The CDR3 is 14 amino acids. The germline gives CDR1 SGHKS, CDR2 YYEKEE (reference sequence). The entire variable domain, with the rest obtained from reference TRBV5-5 and TRBJ1-5, is as follows: DAGVTQSPTHLIKTRGQQVTLRCSPISGHKSVSWYQQVLGQGPQFIFQYYEKEERGRGNFPDRFSARQFPNYSSELNVNALLLGDSALYLCASSLASHYQPQHFGDGTRLSIL.

This clonotype was observed a handful of times. The rearrangement joins TRBV12-3 or TRBV12-4 to TRBJ2-4; TRBD1 might be the D (6 bases). The CDR3 has 13 amino acids. V shed 3 bases and J shed 9 bases, with 12 bases lying between them. The CDR3 nucleotides read TGTGCCAGCAGTTTCAACAGGGAGTCCATTCAGTACTTC. Protein product: CASSFNRESIQYF.

V usage is TRBV7-9 and J usage is TRBJ2-1; D possibly corresponds to TRBD1 (5 bases). Germline assignment: CDR1 SEHNR and CDR2 FQNEAQ (reference sequence). The CDR3 has 14 amino acids. Trimming took 4 bases from V and 4 from J, leaving 11 bases between them. The CDR3 coding sequence is TGTGCCAGCAGCTCTATCCAGGGTTACAATGAGCAGTTCTTC. Its translation is CASSSIQGYNEQFF.

V and J are TRBV4-1 and TRBJ2-7; 10 bases are shared with TRBD1. The J segment lost 6 bases and the V segment lost 4 bases, leaving 3 bases of the junction unmatched. Per the germline V gene, CDR1 is MGHRA and CDR2 is YSYEKL. The CDR3 runs to 13 residues. The CDR3 is CASSLDRGTEQYF. In nucleotides, the CDR3 is TGCGCCAGCAGCCTGGACAGGGGGACCGAGCAGTACTTC.

This clonotype turned up a few times. This sequence joins TRBV5-1 and TRBJ2-4; D is uncertain. Trimming stripped 0 bases from V and 1 base from J, with 8 bases between. The V gene's germline CDR1 is SGHRS and CDR2 YFSETQ. The CDR3 is made up of 15 amino acids. CDR3 sequence reads: CASSLAESAKNIQYF. The CDR3, as DNA: TGCGCCAGCAGCTTGGCCGAATCTGCCAAAAACATTCAGTACTTC.

The chain is built from TRBV5-1 and TRBJ2-5; D unresolved. The V gene lost 0 bases and the J gene lost 11 bases, with 17 bases spanning the gap. CDR3 size: 14 residues. CDR1 is SGHRS and CDR2 is YFSETQ in the germline V gene. The CDR3, as DNA: TGCGCCAGCAGCTTGGGCGACCGAACAAGCGATCAGTACTTC. Its protein product is CASSLGDRTSDQYF.

V and J are TRBV20-1 and TRBJ1-1; no clear D gene. Per the germline V gene, CDR1 is DFQATT and CDR2 is SNEGSKA (reference sequence). V was clipped by 6 bases and J by 1 base, with 9 bases between them. The CDR3 totals 12 residues. The CDR3 region has the DNA TGCAGTGCCGGACGGACGAACACTGAAGCTTTCTTT. Translated: CSAGRTNTEAFF.

This sequence joins TRBV11-2 and TRBJ2-1, with 11 positions matching TRBD2. V lost 11 bases and J lost 0; bases outside the gene matches: 18. This CDR3 is built from 19 residues. Germline V CDR1 and CDR2: SGHAT, FQNNGV. CDR3: CASRGRGPTSGGSYNEQFF. The DNA for the CDR3 is TGTGCCTCCCGAGGAAGGGGCCCCACTAGCGGGGGCTCCTACAATGAGCAGTTCTTC.

A single count supports this clonotype. The gene calls are TRBV3-1 and TRBJ1-1; no clear D. Germline assignment: CDR1 LGHDT and CDR2 YNNKEL (reference sequence). The CDR3 length is 14 residues. The V and J ends lost 4 bases and 0 bases respectively, with 9 bases between them. CDR3 loop: CASSPQVMNTEAFF. The CDR3 DNA reads TGTGCCAGCAGCCCCCAAGTGATGAACACTGAAGCTTTCTTT.

The chain combines TRBV12-3 or TRBV12-4 with TRBJ2-7, with a weak D call TRBD1 (6 bases). CDR3 size: 12 residues. Between the trimmed V and J ends, which lost 8 bases and 2 bases, there was a span of 10 bases. DNA of the CDR3: TGTGCCAGCCAGAGGGGGACCTACGAGCAGTACTTC. As protein: CASQRGTYEQYF.

This clonotype was picked up a small number of times. CDR3 amino acids: CAAAERYSYEQYF. In DNA, the CDR3 is TGTGCCGCCGCGGAGAGGTACTCCTACGAGCAGTACTTC. The rearrangement joins TRBV6-1 to TRBJ2-7; D uncertain. Germline V gene lookup returns CDR1 MNHNS and CDR2 SASEGT. V was pared by 11 bases and J by 0 bases, with 14 bases between. The CDR3 runs 13 residues.

This rearrangement joins TRBV7-3 to TRBJ2-7; no firm D call. Trimming stripped 5 bases from V and 4 bases from J, with 18 bases between. CDR1 and CDR2 (germline): SGHTA, FQGTGA. The CDR3 length is 15 residues. CDR3 in amino acids: CASSPSPGPQYEQYF. The CDR3 DNA follows: TGTGCCAGCAGCCCTTCTCCGGGCCCGCAGTACGAGCAGTACTTC.

This clonotype appeared a single time. The V gene is TRBV5-1, the J gene TRBJ1-2; possibly TRBD1 for D (5 bases). V shed 7 bases and J shed 5 bases, with 12 bases lying between them. The CDR3 runs to 12 residues. Germline CDR1 SGHRS, CDR2 YFSETQ. CDR3 amino acids: CASADGQYGYTF. CDR3 coding DNA: TGCGCCAGCGCGGACGGACAATATGGCTACACCTTC.

The table lists this clonotype with many counts. The chain joins TRBV7-2 to TRBJ1-2; 7 bases agree with TRBD1. Germline-derived CDR1 and CDR2 are SGHTA and FQGNSA. The J segment lost 13 bases and the V segment lost 4 bases, leaving 9 bases of the junction unmatched. The CDR3 consists of 12 residues. Here the CDR3 reads CASSYRTGECTF. As DNA, the CDR3 is TGTGCCAGCAGCTACAGAACAGGGGAATGCACCTTC.

This chain links TRBV12-3 or TRBV12-4 with TRBJ2-1; tentatively, D is TRBD1 or TRBD2 (5 bases each). V lost 5 bases and J 0 bases, leaving 17 bases between the germline ends. The CDR3 length is 17 residues. CDR3 loop: CASSPRGRENSYNEQFF. The CDR3 bases are TGTGCCAGCAGTCCCCGAGGCAGGGAGAACTCCTACAATGAGCAGTTCTTC.